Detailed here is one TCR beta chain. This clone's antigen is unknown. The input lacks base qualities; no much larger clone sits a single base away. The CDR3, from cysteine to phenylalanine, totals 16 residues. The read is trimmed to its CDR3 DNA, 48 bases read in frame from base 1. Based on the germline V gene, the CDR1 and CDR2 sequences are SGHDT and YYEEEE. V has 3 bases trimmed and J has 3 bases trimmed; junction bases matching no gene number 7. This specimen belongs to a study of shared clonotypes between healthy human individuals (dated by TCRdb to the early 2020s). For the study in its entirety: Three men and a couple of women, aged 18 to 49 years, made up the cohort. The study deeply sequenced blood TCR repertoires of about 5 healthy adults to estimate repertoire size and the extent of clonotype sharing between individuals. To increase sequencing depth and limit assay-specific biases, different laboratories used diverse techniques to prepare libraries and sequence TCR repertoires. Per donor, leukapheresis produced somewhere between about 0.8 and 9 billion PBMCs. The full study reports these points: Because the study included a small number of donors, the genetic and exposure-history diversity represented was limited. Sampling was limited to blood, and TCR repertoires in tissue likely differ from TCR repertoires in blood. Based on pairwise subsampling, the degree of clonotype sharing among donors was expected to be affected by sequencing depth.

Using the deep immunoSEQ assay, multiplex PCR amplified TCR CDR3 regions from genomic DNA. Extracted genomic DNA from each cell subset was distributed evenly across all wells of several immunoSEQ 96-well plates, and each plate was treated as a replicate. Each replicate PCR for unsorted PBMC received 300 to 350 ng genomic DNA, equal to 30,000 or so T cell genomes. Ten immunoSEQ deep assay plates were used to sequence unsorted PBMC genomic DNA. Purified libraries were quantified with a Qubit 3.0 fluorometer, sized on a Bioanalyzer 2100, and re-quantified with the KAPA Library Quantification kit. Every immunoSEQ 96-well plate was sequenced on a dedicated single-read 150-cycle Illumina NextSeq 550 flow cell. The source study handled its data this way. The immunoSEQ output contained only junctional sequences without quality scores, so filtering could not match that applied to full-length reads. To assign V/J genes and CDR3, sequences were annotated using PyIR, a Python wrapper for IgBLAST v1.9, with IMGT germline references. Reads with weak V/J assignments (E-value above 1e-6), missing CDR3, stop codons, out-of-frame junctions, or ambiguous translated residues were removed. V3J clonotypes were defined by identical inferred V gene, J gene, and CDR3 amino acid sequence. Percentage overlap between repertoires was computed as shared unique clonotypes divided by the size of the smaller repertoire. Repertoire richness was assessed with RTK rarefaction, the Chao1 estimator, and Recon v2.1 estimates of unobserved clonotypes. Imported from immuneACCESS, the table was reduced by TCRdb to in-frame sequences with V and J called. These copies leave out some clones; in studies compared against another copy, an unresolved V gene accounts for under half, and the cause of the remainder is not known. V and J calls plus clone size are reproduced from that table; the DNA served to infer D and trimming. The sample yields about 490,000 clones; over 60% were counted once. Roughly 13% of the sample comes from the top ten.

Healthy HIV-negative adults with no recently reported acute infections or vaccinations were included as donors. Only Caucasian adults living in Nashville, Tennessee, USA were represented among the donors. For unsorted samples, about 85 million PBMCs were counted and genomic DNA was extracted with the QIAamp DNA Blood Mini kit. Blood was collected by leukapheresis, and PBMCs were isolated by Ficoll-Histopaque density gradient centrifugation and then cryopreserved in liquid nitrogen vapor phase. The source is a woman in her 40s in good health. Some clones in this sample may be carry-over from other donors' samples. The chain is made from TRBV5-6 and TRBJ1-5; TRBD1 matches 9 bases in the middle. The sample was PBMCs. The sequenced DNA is TGTGCCAGCAGCTCAGGGACAGGGCTAGACAATCAGCCCCAGCATTTT. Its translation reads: CASSSGTGLDNQPQHF. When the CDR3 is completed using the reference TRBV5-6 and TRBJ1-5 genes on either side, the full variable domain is DAGVTQSPTHLIKTRGQQVTLRCSPKSGHDTVSWYQQALGQGPQFIFQYYEEEERQRGNFPDRFSGHQFPNYSSELNVNALLLGDSALYLCASSSGTGLDNQPQHFGDGTRLSIL.